These 24 T cell receptor beta chains originate from one sample sequenced in a study of T cell changes during pregnancy in multiple sclerosis. The repertoire was sequenced with immunoSEQ multiplex PCR; TCRdb's copy has only in-frame clones and lacks some. The data contain around 47,000 clones, around 96% of them seen just once; the ten biggest clones take up 0.85% to 1%. The sample in question was peripheral blood, obtained in the second trimester of pregnancy. The source of these receptors is a female donor with multiple sclerosis, enrolled in a pregnancy study.

The chain couples TRBV7-9 to TRBJ1-4; D is possibly TRBD1 (6 bases). V was shortened by 3 bases and J by 7 bases, with 12 bases between the two germline ends. CDR1 is SEHNR, CDR2 FQNEAQ, per germline (reference sequence). This CDR3 has 14 amino acids. The CDR3 reads CASSFGQGSEKLFF. CDR3 DNA: TGTGCCAGCAGCTTCGGCCAGGGGAGTGAAAAACTGTTTTTT.

This clone has just a few counts. The chain uses TRBV5-6 and TRBJ1-1; TRBD1 is a possible D gene (6 bases). The CDR3 runs to 13 residues. The germline V and J ends were trimmed by 5 bases and 2 bases, with 10 bases remaining between them. The V gene's germline CDR1 is SGHDT and CDR2 YYEEEE. The CDR3 DNA follows: TGTGCCAGCAGTCCCGGGACAAACACTGAAGCTTTCTTT. The encoded protein is CASSPGTNTEAFF.

V gene TRBV27 combines with J gene TRBJ1-2; TRBD1 might be the D (6 bases). V lost 5 bases to trimming and J lost 4 bases, with 14 bases between them. The CDR3 is 14 amino acids. Germline CDR1 and CDR2: MNHEY and SMNVEV (reference sequence). This CDR3 is CASSDTGQLYGYTF. In nucleotides, the CDR3 is TGTGCCAGCAGTGATACAGGGCAGCTCTATGGCTACACCTTC.

This clone was observed a few times. V is TRBV2 and J is TRBJ1-1, with D possibly being TRBD1 (5 bases). This CDR3 has 14 amino acids. Trimming stripped 6 bases from V and 3 bases from J, with 14 bases between. Germline-derived CDR1 and CDR2 are SNHLY and FYNNEI. CDR3 protein: CASRGLKGDTEAFF. The CDR3 region has the DNA TGTGCCAGCAGAGGATTAAAAGGGGACACTGAAGCTTTCTTT.

The chain uses TRBV6-5 and TRBJ2-3, with D tentatively TRBD2 (7 bases). Germline V lookup: CDR1 MNHEY, CDR2 SVGAGI. This CDR3 comprises 16 residues. V gave up 2 bases and J gave up 3 bases, with 15 bases separating them. Here the CDR3 DNA reads TGTGCCAGCAGTTACGGGGGGGCCTTGGGGACAGATACGCAGTATTTT. Translating it yields CASSYGGALGTDTQYF.

The rearrangement links TRBV7-2 to TRBJ1-5; the D is unclear. Germline CDR1 is SGHTA and CDR2 is FQGNSA. With 5 bases removed from V and 3 bases from J, the gap between germline ends came to 8 bases. The CDR3 covers 13 residues. CDR3 coding DNA: TGTGCCAGCAGCCCGCAGATCAATCAGCCCCAGCATTTT. Protein product: CASSPQINQPQHF. The entire variable domain, with the rest obtained from reference TRBV7-2 and TRBJ1-5, is as follows: GAGVSQSPSNKVTEKGKDVELRCDPISGHTALYWYRQSLGQGLEFLIYFQGNSAPDKSGLPSDRFSAERTGGSVSTLTIQRTQQEDSAVYLCASSPQINQPQHFGDGTRLSIL.

V is TRBV7-9 and J is TRBJ2-1, with TRBD2 matching over 14 bases. This CDR3 spans 15 amino acids. The germline CDR1 and CDR2 sequences are SEHNR and FQNEAQ (reference sequence). After removal of 8 bases from V and 7 bases from J, the junction contained 7 bases not matched to a gene. CDR3 loop: CASRPGTSGSNEQFF. The CDR3 DNA reads TGTGCCAGCCGACCTGGGACTAGCGGGAGTAATGAGCAGTTCTTC.

The rearrangement uses TRBV2 and TRBJ2-2; D is undetermined. Trimming removed 4 bases at V and 5 bases at J, with 8 bases between. From germline, CDR1 is SNHLY and CDR2 FYNNEI. The CDR3 has 13 amino acids. CDR3 loop: CASSGGGTGELFF. CDR3 nucleotides: TGTGCCAGCAGTGGAGGTGGGACCGGGGAGCTGTTTTTT.

The chain is built from TRBV6-5 and TRBJ2-5; the match to TRBD2 covers 12 bases. Germline trimming cut 0 bases from V and 6 bases from J; bases unmatched to any gene: 5. The CDR3 is made up of 16 amino acids. Germline values: CDR1 MNHEY, CDR2 SVGAGI. CDR3 amino acids: CASSYSSSGGAKTQYF. The CDR3 nucleotides read TGTGCCAGCAGTTACTCGTCTAGCGGGGGGGCCAAGACCCAGTACTTC.

The genes are TRBV11-2 and TRBJ2-7, with TRBD2 matching over 12 bases. The CDR3 totals 15 residues. With V trimmed by 8 bases and J by 3 bases, 8 bases remained unmatched. Germline CDR1 and CDR2: SGHAT and FQNNGV. CDR3 coding DNA: TGTGCCAGCTCACTAGCGGGAGGCCTACTCTACGAGCAGTACTTC. This translates into CASSLAGGLLYEQYF.

The rearrangement links TRBV28 to TRBJ2-1, with a possible D match to TRBD2 (6 bases). In germline, CDR1 is MDHEN, CDR2 SYDVKM. This CDR3 region has 18 residues. Trimming removed 4 bases from V and 6 bases from J, with 25 bases in between. The CDR3 spells CASSSTLATSRGSNEQFF. The CDR3 region has the DNA TGTGCCAGCAGTTCAACTCTGGCTACTAGCCGAGGGAGCAATGAGCAGTTCTTC.

The rearrangement uses TRBV7-3 and TRBJ2-1; perhaps TRBD2 as D (6 bases). Germline loops: CDR1 SGHTA, CDR2 FQGTGA. The CDR3 is 13 residues long. The V gene lost 3 bases and the J gene lost 6 bases, with 9 bases spanning the gap. The CDR3 DNA reads TGTGCCAGCAGCTTGCCTAGCGCCAATGAGCAGTTCTTC. Translated, it gives CASSLPSANEQFF.

The V call is TRBV11-2, the J call TRBJ1-4; no reliable D call. There are 14 residues in the CDR3. The V gene lost 5 bases and the J gene lost 0 bases, with 7 bases spanning the gap. Germline V gives CDR1 SGHAT, CDR2 FQNNGV. The DNA of the CDR3 is TGTGCCAGCAGCCCCGGAGCAACTAATGAAAAACTGTTTTTT. It codes for CASSPGATNEKLFF.

This clone showed up just once. The CDR3 DNA follows: TGTGCCTGGAGTGCGGGAGGCCTGAACACTGAAGCTTTCTTT. Residues: CAWSAGGLNTEAFF. This rearrangement joins TRBV30 to TRBJ1-1; D is unclear. The CDR3 covers 14 residues. CDR1 is GTSNPN and CDR2 is SVGIG in the germline V gene (reference sequence). Trimming removed 1 base from V and 0 bases from J, with 9 bases in between.

V usage is TRBV5-1 and J usage is TRBJ2-7, with TRBD2 matching over 10 bases. The CDR3 has 14 amino acids. V was pared by 2 bases and J by 5 bases, with 4 bases of the junction left unmatched. The germline gives CDR1 SGHRS, CDR2 YFSETQ. CDR3 sequence (DNA): TGCGCCAGCAGCTTTAGCGGGAGGCCCCACGAGCAGTACTTC. This codes for CASSFSGRPHEQYF.

This chain uses TRBV6-1 with TRBJ1-1; D uncertain. V lost 1 base to trimming and J lost 5 bases, with 14 bases between them. The CDR3 is 15 amino acids. Germline assignment: CDR1 MNHNS and CDR2 SASEGT. In nucleotides, the CDR3 is TGTGCCAGCAGTGAAGAGGTGGCGGGAGGGACTGAAGCTTTCTTT. Translation gives CASSEEVAGGTEAFF.

This chain uses TRBV11-2 with TRBJ2-2; D is perhaps TRBD2 (6 bases). V dropped 7 bases and J dropped 9 bases, with 18 bases sitting between them. The CDR3 has 14 amino acids. Looked up from germline, CDR1 is SGHAT and CDR2 is FQNNGV. CDR3 residues: CASKPPGEDRELFF. As DNA, the CDR3 is TGTGCCAGCAAACCTCCGGGGGAGGACCGGGAGCTGTTTTTT.

The chain recombines TRBV7-9 with TRBJ1-4; 7 bases map to TRBD1. Germline trimming cut 7 bases from V and 0 bases from J; bases unmatched to any gene: 5. Germline V gives CDR1 SEHNR, CDR2 FQNEAQ (reference sequence). There are 15 residues in the CDR3. The CDR3 loop is CASIRQGPTNEKLFF. The CDR3 DNA reads TGTGCCAGCATCAGACAGGGCCCAACTAATGAAAAACTGTTTTTT.

This clone has a single count. V and J are TRBV9 and TRBJ1-1; unclear D gene. Germline V CDR1 and CDR2: SGDLS, YYNGEE. V was trimmed by 4 bases and J by 2 bases, leaving 15 bases between them. The CDR3 is 15 residues long. In DNA form, the CDR3 reads TGTGCCAGCAGCCCAGGCCCGGCGGGCAACACTGAAGCTTTCTTT. Residues: CASSPGPAGNTEAFF.

The chain couples TRBV11-2 to TRBJ1-1; 7 positions agree with TRBD1. The CDR3 length is 15 residues. The V and J ends lost 4 bases and 2 bases, in that order; junction bases with no gene match: 7. Germline CDR1 SGHAT, CDR2 FQNNGV. The CDR3 DNA follows: TGTGCCAGCAGCTCAGGGACAGTGCTCAACACTGAAGCTTTCTTT. It codes for CASSSGTVLNTEAFF.

The CDR3 bases are TGTGCCAGCAGACCCACTATCTCTGGAAACACCATATATTTT. Its translation: CASRPTISGNTIYF. This chain joins TRBV6-1 and TRBJ1-3; D not certain. Germline V lookup: CDR1 MNHNS, CDR2 SASEGT. V gave up 6 bases and J gave up 0 bases, with 9 bases separating them. CDR3 length: 14 amino acids.

The chain combines TRBV28 with TRBJ2-1; D remains ambiguous. CDR1 is MDHEN and CDR2 is SYDVKM in the germline V gene. V was clipped by 4 bases and J by 8 bases, with 12 bases between them. There are 13 residues in the CDR3. DNA of the CDR3: TGTGCCAGCAGTTCAACTCTCTCGGATGAGCAGTTCTTC. Protein product: CASSSTLSDEQFF.

This sequence joins TRBV19 and TRBJ2-3; TRBD2 aligns across 8 bases. CDR1 is LNHDA and CDR2 is SQIVND in the germline V gene (reference sequence). The CDR3 extends over 15 amino acids. Germline trimming cut 3 bases from V and 0 bases from J; bases unmatched to any gene: 2. The CDR3 loop reads CASSIGGRSTDTQYF. CDR3 nucleotide sequence: TGTGCCAGTAGTATCGGCGGGAGGAGCACAGATACGCAGTATTTT.

The chain combines TRBV9 with TRBJ1-2; no clear D gene. Trimming removed 6 bases at V and 8 bases at J, with 20 bases between. The CDR3 has 14 amino acids. Germline assignment: CDR1 SGDLS and CDR2 YYNGEE. For the CDR3, the DNA is TGTGCCAGCAAAGCCTTGCCCGCGGCTGTCGGCTACACCTTC. It codes for CASKALPAAVGYTF. Variable domain in full (rest from reference TRBV9 and TRBJ1-2): DSGVTQTPKHLITATGQRVTLRCSPRSGDLSVYWYQQSLDQGLQFLIQYYNGEERAKGNILERFSAQQFPDLHSELNLSSLELGDSALYFCASKALPAAVGYTFGSGTRLTVV.